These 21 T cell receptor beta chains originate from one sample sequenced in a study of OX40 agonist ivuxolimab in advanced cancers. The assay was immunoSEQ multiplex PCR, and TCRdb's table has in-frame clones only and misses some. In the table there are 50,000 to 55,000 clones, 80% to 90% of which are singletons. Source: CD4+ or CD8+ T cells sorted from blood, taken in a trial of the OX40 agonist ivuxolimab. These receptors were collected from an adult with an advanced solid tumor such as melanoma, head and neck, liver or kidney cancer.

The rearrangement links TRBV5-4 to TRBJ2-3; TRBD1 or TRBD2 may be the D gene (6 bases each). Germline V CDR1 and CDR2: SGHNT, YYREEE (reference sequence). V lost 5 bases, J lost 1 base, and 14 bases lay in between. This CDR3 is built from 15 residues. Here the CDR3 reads CASRSRGAGTDTQYF. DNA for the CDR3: TGTGCCAGCAGGAGTAGGGGGGCCGGCACAGATACGCAGTATTTT.

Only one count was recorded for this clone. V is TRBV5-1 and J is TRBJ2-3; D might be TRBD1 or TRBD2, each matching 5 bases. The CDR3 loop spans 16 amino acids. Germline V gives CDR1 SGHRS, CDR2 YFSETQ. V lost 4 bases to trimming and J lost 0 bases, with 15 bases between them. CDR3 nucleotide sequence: TGCGCCAGCAGCACCGGGGCCGGTGCTAGCACAGATACGCAGTATTTT. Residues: CASSTGAGASTDTQYF.

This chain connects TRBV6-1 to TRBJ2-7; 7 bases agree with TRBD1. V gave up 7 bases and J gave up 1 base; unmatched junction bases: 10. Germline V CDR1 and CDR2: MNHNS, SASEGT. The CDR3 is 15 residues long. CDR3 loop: CASIRSSGGSYEQYF. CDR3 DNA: TGTGCCAGCATCCGGTCGTCAGGGGGTTCCTACGAGCAGTACTTC.

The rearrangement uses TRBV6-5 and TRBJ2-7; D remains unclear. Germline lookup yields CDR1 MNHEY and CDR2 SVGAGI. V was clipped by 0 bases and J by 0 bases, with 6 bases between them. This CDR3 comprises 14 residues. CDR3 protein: CASSYSQASYEQYF. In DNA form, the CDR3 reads TGTGCCAGCAGTTACTCTCAGGCCTCCTACGAGCAGTACTTC.

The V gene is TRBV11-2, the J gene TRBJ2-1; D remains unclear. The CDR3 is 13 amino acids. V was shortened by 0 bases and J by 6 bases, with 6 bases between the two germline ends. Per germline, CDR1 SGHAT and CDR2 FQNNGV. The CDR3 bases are TGTGCCAGCAGCTTAGATCAACCCAATGAGCAGTTCTTC. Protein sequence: CASSLDQPNEQFF.

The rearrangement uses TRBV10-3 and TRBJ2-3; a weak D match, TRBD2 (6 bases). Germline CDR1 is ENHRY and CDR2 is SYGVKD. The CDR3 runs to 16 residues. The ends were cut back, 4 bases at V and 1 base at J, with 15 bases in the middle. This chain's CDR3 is CAISGSTGGGTDTQYF. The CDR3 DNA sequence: TGTGCCATCAGTGGGAGTACAGGAGGGGGCACAGATACGCAGTATTTT.

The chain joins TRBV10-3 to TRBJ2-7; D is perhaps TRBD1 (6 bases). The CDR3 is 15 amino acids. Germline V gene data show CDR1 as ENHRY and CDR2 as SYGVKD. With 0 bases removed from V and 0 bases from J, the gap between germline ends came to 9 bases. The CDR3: CAISESLGGSYEQYF. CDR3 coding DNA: TGTGCCATCAGTGAGTCGTTAGGGGGCTCCTACGAGCAGTACTTC.

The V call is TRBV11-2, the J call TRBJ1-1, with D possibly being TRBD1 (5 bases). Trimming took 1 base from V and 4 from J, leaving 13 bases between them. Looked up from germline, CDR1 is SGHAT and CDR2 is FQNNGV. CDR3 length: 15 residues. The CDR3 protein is CASSLGARAGTEAFF. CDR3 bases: TGTGCCAGCAGCTTAGGGGCCAGGGCGGGCACTGAAGCTTTCTTT.

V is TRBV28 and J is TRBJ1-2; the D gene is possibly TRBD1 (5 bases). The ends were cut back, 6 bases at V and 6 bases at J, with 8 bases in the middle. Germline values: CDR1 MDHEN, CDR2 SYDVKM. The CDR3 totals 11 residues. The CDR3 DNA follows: TGTGCCAGCAGACAGGACAATGGCTACACCTTC. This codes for CASRQDNGYTF.

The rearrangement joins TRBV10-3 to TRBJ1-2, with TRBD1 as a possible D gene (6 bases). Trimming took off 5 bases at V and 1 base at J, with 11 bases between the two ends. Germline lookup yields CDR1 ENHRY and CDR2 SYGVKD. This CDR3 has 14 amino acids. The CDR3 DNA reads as TGTGCCATCAGTTCTAACAGGGATAACTATGGCTACACCTTC. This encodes CAISSNRDNYGYTF.

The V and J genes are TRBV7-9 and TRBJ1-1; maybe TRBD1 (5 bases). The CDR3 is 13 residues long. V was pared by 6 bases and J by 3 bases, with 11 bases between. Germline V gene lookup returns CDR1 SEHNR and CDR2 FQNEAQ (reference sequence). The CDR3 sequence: CASSRGGDTEAFF. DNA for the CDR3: TGTGCCAGCAGTCGGGGAGGGGACACTGAAGCTTTCTTT.

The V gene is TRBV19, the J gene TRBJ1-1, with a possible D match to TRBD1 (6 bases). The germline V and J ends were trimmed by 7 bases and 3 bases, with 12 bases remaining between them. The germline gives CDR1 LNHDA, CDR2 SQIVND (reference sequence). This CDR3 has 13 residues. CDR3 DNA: TGTGCCAGTACCCCACAGGGTTACACTGAAGCTTTCTTT. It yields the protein CASTPQGYTEAFF. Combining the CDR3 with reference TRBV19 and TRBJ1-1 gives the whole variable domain DGGITQSPKYLFRKEGQNVTLSCEQNLNHDAMYWYRQDPGQGLRLIYYSQIVNDFQKGDIAEGYSVSREKKESFPLTVTSAQKNPTAFYLCASTPQGYTEAFFGQGTRLTVV.

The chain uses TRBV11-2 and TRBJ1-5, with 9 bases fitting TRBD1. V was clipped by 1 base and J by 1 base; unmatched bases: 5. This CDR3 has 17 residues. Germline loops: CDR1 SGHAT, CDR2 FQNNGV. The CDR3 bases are TGTGCCAGCAGCTTAGGGGGGACAGGGTTAAGCAATCAGCCCCAGCATTTT. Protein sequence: CASSLGGTGLSNQPQHF.

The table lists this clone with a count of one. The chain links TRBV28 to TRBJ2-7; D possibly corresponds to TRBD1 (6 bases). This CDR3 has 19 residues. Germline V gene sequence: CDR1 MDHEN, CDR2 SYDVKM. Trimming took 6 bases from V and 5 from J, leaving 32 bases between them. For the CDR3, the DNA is TGTGCCAGCAGCCATCCCCAAGGGGCACAGGGCGGGCTTCGGGACGAGCAGTACTTC. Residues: CASSHPQGAQGGLRDEQYF.

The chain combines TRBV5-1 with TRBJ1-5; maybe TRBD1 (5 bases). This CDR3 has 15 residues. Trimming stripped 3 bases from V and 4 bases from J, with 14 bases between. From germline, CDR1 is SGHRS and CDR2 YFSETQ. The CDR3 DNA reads TGCGCCAGCAGCTGGGGGGTCTTGGGGAATCAGCCCCAGCATTTT. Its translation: CASSWGVLGNQPQHF.

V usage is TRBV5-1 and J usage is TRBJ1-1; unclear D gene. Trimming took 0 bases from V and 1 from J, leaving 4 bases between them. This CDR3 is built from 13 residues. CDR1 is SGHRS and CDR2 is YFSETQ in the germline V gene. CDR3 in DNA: TGCGCCAGCAGCTTGGAAGCGAACACTGAAGCTTTCTTT. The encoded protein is CASSLEANTEAFF.

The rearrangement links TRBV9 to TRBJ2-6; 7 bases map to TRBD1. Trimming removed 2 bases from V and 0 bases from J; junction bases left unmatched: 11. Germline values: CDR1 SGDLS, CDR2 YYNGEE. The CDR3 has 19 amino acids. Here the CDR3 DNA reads TGTGCCAGCAGCGTTACCTCCGGGACAGAGAACTCTGGGGCCAACGTCCTGACTTTC. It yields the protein CASSVTSGTENSGANVLTF.

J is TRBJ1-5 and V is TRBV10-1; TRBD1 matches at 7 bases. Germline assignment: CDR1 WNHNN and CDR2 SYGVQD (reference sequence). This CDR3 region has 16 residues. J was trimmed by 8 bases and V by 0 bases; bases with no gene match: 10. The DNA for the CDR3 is TGCGCCAGCAGTGAGTCTAGGGAACAGGGGACGGAGCCCCAGCATTTT. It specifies CASSESREQGTEPQHF.

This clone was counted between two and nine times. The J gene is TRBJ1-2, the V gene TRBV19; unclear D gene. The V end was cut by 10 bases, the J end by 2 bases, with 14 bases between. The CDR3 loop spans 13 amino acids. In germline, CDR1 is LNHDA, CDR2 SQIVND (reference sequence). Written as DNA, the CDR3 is TGTGCCACATACAGTAACAAGAACTATGGCTACACCTTC. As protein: CATYSNKNYGYTF.

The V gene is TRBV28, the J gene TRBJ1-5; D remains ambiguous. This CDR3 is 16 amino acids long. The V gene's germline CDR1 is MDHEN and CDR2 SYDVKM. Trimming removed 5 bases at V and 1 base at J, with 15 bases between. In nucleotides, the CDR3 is TGTGCCAGCAGTGTACCCCCGACTAGGAGCAATCAGCCCCAGCATTTT. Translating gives CASSVPPTRSNQPQHF.

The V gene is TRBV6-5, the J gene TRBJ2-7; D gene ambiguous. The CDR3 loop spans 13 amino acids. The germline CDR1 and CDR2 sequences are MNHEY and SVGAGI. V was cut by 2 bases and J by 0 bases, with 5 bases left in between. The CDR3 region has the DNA TGTGCCAGCAGTTACGACAACTCCTACGAGCAGTACTTC. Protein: CASSYDNSYEQYF.